These 16 T cell receptor beta chains were sequenced from one sample in a study of blood T cell repertoires in COVID-19. Assay: immunoSEQ multiplex PCR; the TCRdb copy retains only in-frame clones and omits some. This table holds about 320,000 clones, approximately 88% found once. The sample comprised peripheral blood. These receptor sequences come from a man between 18 and 35 years old who had recovered from COVID-19.

This rearrangement joins TRBV27 to TRBJ2-7; D is possibly TRBD2 (6 bases). V dropped 6 bases and J dropped 1 base, with 16 bases sitting between them. The CDR3 runs 15 residues. CDR1 MNHEY and CDR2 SMNVEV come from the germline V gene (reference sequence). The CDR3 region is CASRPGLTASYEQYF. CDR3 nucleotides: TGTGCCAGCAGGCCGGGACTCACCGCTTCCTACGAGCAGTACTTC.

V gene TRBV7-3 combines with J gene TRBJ2-2; weak D call: TRBD1 (7 bases). Trimming took 5 bases from V and 0 from J, leaving 10 bases between them. Germline CDR1 is SGHTA and CDR2 is FQGTGA. This CDR3 has 15 amino acids. CDR3 in amino acids: CASSAGQPNTGELFF. CDR3 sequence (DNA): TGTGCCAGCAGCGCGGGACAGCCGAACACCGGGGAGCTGTTTTTT.

The genes are TRBV18 and TRBJ1-2; 7 positions agree with TRBD1. From germline, CDR1 is KGHSH and CDR2 LQKENI. V gave up 3 bases and J gave up 9 bases; unmatched junction bases: 13. The CDR3 runs 15 residues. Here the CDR3 DNA reads TGTGCCAGCTCACCGACGACAGGGATCTTTAATAGCTACACCTTC. Encoded protein: CASSPTTGIFNSYTF.

V gene TRBV19 combines with J gene TRBJ1-1; D is undetermined. V was shortened by 7 bases and J by 1 base, with 16 bases between the two germline ends. Germline V CDR1 and CDR2: LNHDA, SQIVND (reference sequence). The CDR3 runs 15 residues. The CDR3 DNA reads TGTGCCAGTAATTTTTTCCCTGGGCGGAACACTGAAGCTTTCTTT. This codes for CASNFFPGRNTEAFF.

The chain is built from TRBV15 and TRBJ1-4; D gene uncertain. Germline lookup yields CDR1 LNHNV and CDR2 YYDKDF (reference sequence). The CDR3 runs to 13 residues. V was clipped by 0 bases and J by 8 bases, with 7 bases between them. The CDR3 bases are TGTGCCACCAGCAGAGATCAGGTCGAAAAACTGTTTTTT. Residues: CATSRDQVEKLFF.

This chain joins TRBV12-3 or TRBV12-4 and TRBJ2-2; D not resolved. The CDR3 has 13 amino acids. The V gene lost 2 bases and the J gene lost 2 bases, with 3 bases spanning the gap. The CDR3 is CASSLLNTGELFF. CDR3 coding DNA: TGTGCCAGCAGTTTACTTAACACCGGGGAGCTGTTTTTT.

The gene calls are TRBV5-1 and TRBJ2-3; TRBD2 matches at 7 bases. Germline V gives CDR1 SGHRS, CDR2 YFSETQ. V lost 0 bases, J lost 2 bases, and 9 bases stayed unmatched. This CDR3 spans 17 amino acids. CDR3: CASSLGAGATFTDTQYF. CDR3 nucleotide sequence: TGCGCCAGCAGCTTGGGGGCGGGAGCGACCTTCACAGATACGCAGTATTTT.

The chain combines TRBV5-6 with TRBJ1-3; 9 bases match TRBD1. The germline V gene has CDR1 SGHDT and CDR2 YYEEEE. The V gene end was trimmed by 0 bases and the J gene end by 12 bases; junction bases not matched to a gene: 10. The CDR3 loop spans 15 amino acids. The CDR3 DNA follows: TGTGCCAGCAGCTTGGTTTCCACAGGGGGCCATGGCATATATTTT. Translation: CASSLVSTGGHGIYF.

The V call is TRBV7-3, the J call TRBJ1-5, with D perhaps TRBD1 (6 bases). The CDR3 has 17 residues. Trimming pared 2 bases from V and 3 bases from J, leaving 17 bases between. Looked up from germline, CDR1 is SGHTA and CDR2 is FQGTGA. The CDR3: CASSLHWGPWSNQPQHF. The CDR3, as DNA: TGTGCCAGCAGCTTACATTGGGGGCCGTGGTCCAATCAGCCCCAGCATTTT.

This clone was observed a handful of times. V is TRBV2 and J is TRBJ1-2; D is uncertain. V gave up 6 bases and J gave up 1 base, with 15 bases separating them. CDR1 SNHLY and CDR2 FYNNEI come from the germline V gene. The CDR3 runs 15 residues. DNA for the CDR3: TGTGCCAGCAGGGGCGGAGGTACGGTTAACTATGGCTACACCTTC. Translation gives CASRGGGTVNYGYTF.

The chain recombines TRBV3-1 (or the pseudogene TRBV3-2) with TRBJ2-3; 7 bases fit TRBD2. The CDR3 runs 17 residues. Germline V CDR1 and CDR2: LGHDT, YNNKEL (reference sequence). The trim removed 2 bases at V and 4 bases at J, leaving 12 bases unmatched. CDR3 bases: TGTGCCAGCAGCCAAACCCTGGTCCCACGGGAGGCAGATACGCAGTATTTT. This sequence encodes CASSQTLVPREADTQYF.

The genes are TRBV3-1 (or the pseudogene TRBV3-2) and TRBJ1-1, with D possibly matching TRBD1 (6 bases). CDR1 and CDR2 (germline): LGHDT, YNNKEL (reference sequence). The CDR3 contains 16 residues. Trimming left V 2 bases short and J 5 bases short, with 18 bases between. In nucleotides, the CDR3 is TGTGCCAGCAGCCAAAGACAGGTTCCCCTAGGTACTGAAGCTTTCTTT. Amino acids: CASSQRQVPLGTEAFF.

The rearrangement joins TRBV19 to TRBJ2-1, with 11 bases lining up with TRBD2. J was trimmed by 6 bases and V by 3 bases; bases with no gene match: 4. CDR3 length: 15 amino acids. Per germline, CDR1 LNHDA and CDR2 SQIVND (reference sequence). The CDR3 sequence is CASSMSSGGINEQFF. DNA of the CDR3: TGTGCCAGTAGTATGTCTAGCGGGGGGATCAATGAGCAGTTCTTC.

J is TRBJ2-1 and V is TRBV13; 7 nucleotides agree with TRBD1. Trimming at V came to 2 bases and at J to 7 bases, leaving 11 bases not matched to a gene. Per the germline V gene, CDR1 is PRHDT and CDR2 is FYEKMQ (reference sequence). CDR3 length equals 16 residues. CDR3 amino acids: CASSLTPGRGWNEQFF. The CDR3 DNA follows: TGTGCCAGCAGCTTAACCCCAGGCAGGGGGTGGAATGAGCAGTTCTTC.

This sequence joins TRBV15 and TRBJ1-5; D gene ambiguous. V gave up 1 base and J gave up 9 bases, with 7 bases separating them. Germline CDR1 LNHNV, CDR2 YYDKDF (reference sequence). CDR3 size: 12 residues. The chain's CDR3 is CATSRVSGPQHF. The CDR3 region has the DNA TGTGCCACCAGCAGAGTTTCCGGGCCCCAGCATTTT.

This clone was observed once. The rearrangement uses TRBV7-6 and TRBJ2-7; TRBD1 agrees at 11 bases. Losses at the gene ends were 1 base for V and 6 bases for J; bases not matched to a gene: 5. Germline V gene lookup returns CDR1 SGHVS and CDR2 FNYEAQ. The CDR3 length is 15 residues. CDR3 sequence: CASSLGRDRGSEQYF. For the CDR3, the DNA is TGTGCCAGCAGCTTAGGCCGGGACAGGGGGTCCGAGCAGTACTTC.